Below, 26 T cell receptor beta chains from the same sample are listed, as sequenced in a study of blood T cell repertoires in COVID-19. TCRdb's copy holds only in-frame clones and misses some; the assay was immunoSEQ multiplex PCR. The sample holds roughly 100,000 clones, around 85% seen once. Sequencing was carried out using peripheral blood. The source of these receptors is a woman aged 70-85 years with active or convalescent COVID-19.

The rearrangement links TRBV28 to TRBJ1-1, with D perhaps matching TRBD1 (5 bases). Germline CDR1 and CDR2: MDHEN and SYDVKM. V lost 2 bases to trimming and J lost 5 bases, with 12 bases between them. The CDR3 runs 14 residues. The CDR3 here is CASSLEYRGTEAFF. In nucleotides, the CDR3 is TGTGCCAGCAGTTTAGAGTATCGGGGGACTGAAGCTTTCTTT. Full variable domain (rest looked up from reference TRBV28 and TRBJ1-1): DVKVTQSSRYLVKRTGEKVFLECVQDMDHENMFWYRQDPGLGLRLIYFSYDVKMKEKGDIPEGYSVSREKKERFSLILESASTNQTSMYLCASSLEYRGTEAFFGQGTRLTVV.

This sequence joins TRBV15 and TRBJ2-7; D may be TRBD2 (6 bases). Looked up from germline, CDR1 is LNHNV and CDR2 is YYDKDF (reference sequence). CDR3 size: 13 residues. Trimming took off 3 bases at V and 4 bases at J, with 10 bases between the two ends. CDR3 bases: TGTGCCACCAGCAGGGGGACTCCATACGAGCAGTACTTC. Translation: CATSRGTPYEQYF.

The rearrangement uses TRBV27 and TRBJ2-1; D uncertain. Trimming removed 5 bases at V and 4 bases at J, with 3 bases between. CDR1 and CDR2 (germline): MNHEY, SMNVEV (reference sequence). This CDR3 has 11 amino acids. CDR3 coding DNA: TGTGCCAGCAGTCTATACAATGAGCAGTTCTTC. It specifies CASSLYNEQFF.

The rearrangement links TRBV21-1 to TRBJ2-6; the table names TRBD1, a call not compared with the DNA. TRBV21-1 is labeled a pseudogene. This CDR3 comprises 19 residues. CDR3 nucleotides: TGTGCCAGCAGTAAAAGGTATACAGCAGGGAAAGGTGGGGCCAACGTCCTGACTTTC. Protein product: CASSKRYTAGKGGANVLTF.

The count of this clone is one. The chain combines TRBV28 with TRBJ2-5, with 7 bases identical to TRBD2. In germline, CDR1 is MDHEN, CDR2 SYDVKM. J gave up 4 bases and V 4 bases, and 12 bases lay outside the gene matches. This CDR3 has 16 residues. The CDR3 loop is CASSSFLLAVLETQYF. The DNA for the CDR3 is TGTGCCAGCAGTTCCTTTCTCCTAGCGGTGTTAGAGACCCAGTACTTC.

The V and J genes are TRBV5-1 and TRBJ2-3; tentatively, D is TRBD2 (6 bases). Germline CDR1 and CDR2: SGHRS and YFSETQ. V was clipped by 2 bases and J by 9 bases, with 13 bases between them. This CDR3 contains 13 residues. DNA for the CDR3: TGCGCCAGCAGCTTACCGGGAGAATCGACGCAGTATTTT. It is translated as CASSLPGESTQYF.

The J gene is TRBJ2-7, the V gene TRBV5-1; a weak D match, TRBD1 (6 bases). This CDR3 has 16 residues. V lost 4 bases, J lost 7 bases, and 24 bases lay in between. From germline, CDR1 is SGHRS and CDR2 YFSETQ. CDR3 in amino acids: CASSRSGQLGGVEQYF. The CDR3 DNA reads as TGCGCCAGCAGCCGATCCGGACAGCTTGGGGGAGTTGAGCAGTACTTC.

The chain links TRBV15 to TRBJ1-5, with a possible D match to TRBD1 (6 bases). From germline, CDR1 is LNHNV and CDR2 YYDKDF (reference sequence). The CDR3 loop spans 15 amino acids. V lost 3 bases and J lost 2, with 11 bases in between. CDR3 loop: CATSSSAGGNQPQHF. CDR3 sequence (DNA): TGTGCCACCAGCAGCTCTGCAGGGGGCAATCAGCCCCAGCATTTT.

The chain recombines TRBV7-3 with TRBJ1-4, with TRBD1 as a possible D gene (6 bases). There are 18 residues in the CDR3. Trimming took 5 bases from V and 4 from J, leaving 23 bases between them. The germline V gene has CDR1 SGHTA and CDR2 FQGTGA. For the CDR3, the DNA is TGTGCCAGCAGCACAAAGGGCGGGGGCGCGTTTGGTAATGAAAAACTGTTTTTT. The encoded protein is CASSTKGGGAFGNEKLFF.

The V and J genes are TRBV9 and TRBJ1-4, with D unclear. The CDR3 is 13 residues long. V was cut by 4 bases and J by 4 bases, with 8 bases left in between. Germline lookup yields CDR1 SGDLS and CDR2 YYNGEE. The CDR3 reads CASSPRLNEKLFF. Written as DNA, the CDR3 is TGTGCCAGCAGCCCGAGGCTTAATGAAAAACTGTTTTTT. Filled out from reference TRBV9 and TRBJ1-4, the complete variable domain reads DSGVTQTPKHLITATGQRVTLRCSPRSGDLSVYWYQQSLDQGLQFLIQYYNGEERAKGNILERFSAQQFPDLHSELNLSSLELGDSALYFCASSPRLNEKLFFGSGTQLSVL.

The V call is TRBV30, the J call TRBJ1-3; D unresolved. CDR3 length equals 14 residues. Germline lookup yields CDR1 GTSNPN and CDR2 SVGIG (reference sequence). V dropped 1 base and J dropped 0 bases, with 7 bases sitting between them. The CDR3 nucleotides read TGTGCCTGGAGTGCCGTCTACTCTGGAAACACCATATATTTT. Residues: CAWSAVYSGNTIYF.

The genes are TRBV20-1 and TRBJ2-6, with TRBD1 matching 9 bases. The germline CDR1 and CDR2 sequences are DFQATT and SNEGSKA (reference sequence). V lost 6 bases to trimming and J lost 17 bases; unmatched junction nucleotides: 8. The CDR3 length is 11 residues. CDR3 in DNA: TGCAGTGCCGGGACGGGGGACAGGGTGACTTTC. This codes for CSAGTGDRVTF.

This clone was counted a few times. The chain recombines TRBV30 with TRBJ1-1; weak D call: TRBD1 (5 bases). The CDR3 spans 13 residues. The germline CDR1 and CDR2 sequences are GTSNPN and SVGIG (reference sequence). Deletions cut 3 bases from V and 5 bases from J, with 13 bases between. The CDR3 protein is CAWRKRGGTEAFF. DNA of the CDR3: TGTGCCTGGAGGAAACGGGGGGGAACTGAAGCTTTCTTT.

The chain employs TRBV25-1 and TRBJ2-3; 10 positions agree with TRBD2. The CDR3 contains 16 residues. Germline V gives CDR1 MGHDK, CDR2 SYGVNS. Germline trimming cut 2 bases from V and 4 bases from J; bases unmatched to any gene: 6. In DNA form, the CDR3 reads TGTGCCAGCAGTGAAGCGCTAGCGGGAGAGGCAGATACGCAGTATTTT. Protein: CASSEALAGEADTQYF.

This clone has a single count. The chain joins TRBV11-2 to TRBJ2-5; 7 bases line up with TRBD2. This CDR3 is built from 16 residues. The germline CDR1 and CDR2 sequences are SGHAT and FQNNGV. Trimming removed 4 bases from V and 5 bases from J; junction bases left unmatched: 13. The CDR3 bases are TGTGCCAGCAGCTCCCGACTAGCCGGACAAGGGGAGACCCAGTACTTC. Its protein is CASSSRLAGQGETQYF.

V usage is TRBV11-1 and J usage is TRBJ2-7; 8 nucleotides line up with TRBD1. The junction had 3 bases not matched to a gene; V was cut back by 5 bases and J by 0 bases. Germline V CDR1 and CDR2: SGHAT, FQDESV (reference sequence). The CDR3 covers 14 residues. CDR3 region: CASSEGQGSYEQYF. CDR3 nucleotide sequence: TGTGCCAGCAGCGAAGGACAGGGCTCCTACGAGCAGTACTTC.

The DNA for the CDR3 is TGCGCCAGCAGCGTGCTAGCGGGTAACTACGAGCAGTACTTC. Translated, it gives CASSVLAGNYEQYF. The V and J genes are TRBV5-1 and TRBJ2-7; 8 nucleotides agree with TRBD2. Germline V gene sequence: CDR1 SGHRS, CDR2 YFSETQ. The CDR3 spans 14 residues. V lost 4 bases, J lost 3 bases, and 6 bases stayed unmatched.

The rearrangement links TRBV5-4 to TRBJ1-1; D call uncertain. The ends were cut back, 0 bases at V and 6 bases at J, with 9 bases in the middle. Germline V gives CDR1 SGHNT, CDR2 YYREEE (reference sequence). The CDR3 has 13 amino acids. CDR3 in amino acids: CASSLVNMAEAFF. The CDR3 DNA follows: TGTGCCAGCAGCTTGGTCAACATGGCTGAAGCTTTCTTT.

This sequence joins TRBV7-2 and TRBJ1-5; no clear D gene. V lost 1 base and J lost 2, with 9 bases in between. Germline V gives CDR1 SGHTA, CDR2 FQGNSA. This CDR3 is 15 amino acids long. In DNA form, the CDR3 reads TGTGCCAGCAGCTTAGGGCCCGTGGGCAATCAGCCCCAGCATTTT. This translates into CASSLGPVGNQPQHF.

This chain links TRBV4-3 with TRBJ2-7, with D possibly matching TRBD1 (6 bases). V lost 1 base and J 3 bases, leaving 13 bases between the germline ends. The CDR3 loop spans 15 amino acids. Germline V CDR1 and CDR2: LGHNA, YSLEER. CDR3 residues: CASSQAHRAFYEQYF. The CDR3 bases are TGCGCCAGCAGCCAAGCACACAGGGCCTTCTACGAGCAGTACTTC.

The V and J genes are TRBV3-1 (or the pseudogene TRBV3-2) and TRBJ1-3; no definite D call. Trimming left V 1 base short and J 4 bases short, with 5 bases between. The germline V gene encodes CDR1 LGHDT and CDR2 YNNKEL (reference sequence). This CDR3 has 13 amino acids. For the CDR3, the DNA is TGTGCCAGCAGCCAAGGCAGGGGAAACACCATATATTTT. This sequence encodes CASSQGRGNTIYF.

The chain recombines TRBV5-1 with TRBJ1-1; TRBD1 matches 8 bases. This CDR3 spans 18 amino acids. J gave up 3 bases and V 4 bases, and 17 bases lay outside the gene matches. Germline CDR1 is SGHRS and CDR2 is YFSETQ. Here the CDR3 DNA reads TGCGCCAGCAGCCGCGCCCGGGCAGGGGGCGCGTTGGACACTGAAGCTTTCTTT. Residues: CASSRARAGGALDTEAFF.

V usage is TRBV9 and J usage is TRBJ1-2; TRBD1 agrees at 7 bases. The V segment lost 4 bases and the J segment 6 bases; nucleotides outside the gene matches: 6. The CDR3 has 13 residues. Germline CDR1 and CDR2: SGDLS and YYNGEE. The DNA of the CDR3 is TGTGCCAGCAGCCCGACAGGGTGGAATGGCTACACCTTC. As protein: CASSPTGWNGYTF.

The chain links TRBV29-1 to TRBJ1-1; D gene unclear. V was cut by 4 bases and J by 5 bases, with 14 bases left in between. The CDR3 is made up of 13 amino acids. Germline CDR1 SQVTM, CDR2 ANQGSEA. CDR3 coding DNA: TGCAGCGTTGGGGGAGGATCGTGGACTGAAGCTTTCTTT. This codes for CSVGGGSWTEAFF.

A note on this clone: Other DNA sequences within the sample encode an identical CDR3. The chain employs TRBV10-3 and TRBJ1-1; the match to TRBD1 covers 7 bases. The V and J ends lost 4 bases and 2 bases, in that order; junction bases with no gene match: 1. CDR1 and CDR2 from the germline V gene are ENHRY and SYGVKD. There are 13 residues in the CDR3. This chain's CDR3 is CAISGQGNTEAFF. CDR3 coding DNA: TGTGCCATCAGTGGACAGGGAAACACTGAAGCTTTCTTT.

This sequence joins TRBV7-6 and TRBJ2-7; possibly TRBD1 for D (6 bases). CDR1 SGHVS and CDR2 FNYEAQ come from the germline V gene. This CDR3 spans 13 amino acids. Trimming left V 3 bases short and J 3 bases short, with 9 bases between. CDR3 nucleotide sequence: TGTGCCAGCAGCTTGACAGGTTTCTACGAGCAGTACTTC. Protein: CASSLTGFYEQYF.